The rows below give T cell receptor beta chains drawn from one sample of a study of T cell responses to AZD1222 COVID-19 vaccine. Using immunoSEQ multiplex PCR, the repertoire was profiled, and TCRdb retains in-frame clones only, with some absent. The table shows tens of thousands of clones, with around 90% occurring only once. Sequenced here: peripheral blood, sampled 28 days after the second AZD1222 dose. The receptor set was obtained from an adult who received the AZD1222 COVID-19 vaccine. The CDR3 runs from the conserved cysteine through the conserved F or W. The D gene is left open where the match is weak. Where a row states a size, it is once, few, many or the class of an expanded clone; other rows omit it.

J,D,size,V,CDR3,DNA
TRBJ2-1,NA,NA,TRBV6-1,CASSEYRGAYNEQFF,TGTGCCAGCAGTGAATATCGCGGTGCGTACAATGAGCAGTTCTTC
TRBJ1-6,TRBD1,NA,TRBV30,CAWSVDRVNNSPLHF,TGTGCCTGGAGTGTGGACAGGGTGAATAATTCACCCCTCCACTTT
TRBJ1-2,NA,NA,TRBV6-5,CASSPGGYGYTF,TGTGCCAGCAGTCCGGGGGGGTATGGCTACACCTTC
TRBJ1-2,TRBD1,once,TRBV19,CASRSSDRVGGYTF,TGTGCCAGTAGGAGCTCAGACAGGGTCGGAGGCTACACCTTC
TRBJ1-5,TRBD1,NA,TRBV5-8,CASSQSYRGPSGNQPQHF,TGTGCCAGCAGCCAATCCTACAGGGGACCGTCCGGCAATCAGCCCCAGCATTTT
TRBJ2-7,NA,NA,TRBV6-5,CASSITGTSSYEQYF,TGTGCCAGCAGTATTACAGGGACGAGCTCCTACGAGCAGTACTTC
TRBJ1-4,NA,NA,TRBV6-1,CASSEQGGATNEKLFF,TGTGCCAGCAGTGAACAGGGTGGGGCAACTAATGAAAAACTGTTTTTT
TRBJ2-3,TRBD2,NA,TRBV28,CASSLPGTRVTQYF,TGTGCCAGCAGTTTGCCCGGGACTAGGGTTACGCAGTATTTT
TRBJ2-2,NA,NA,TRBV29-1,CSVVRTTNTGELFF,TGCAGCGTTGTCCGGACAACGAACACCGGGGAGCTGTTTTTT
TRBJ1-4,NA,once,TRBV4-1,CASSPTAGKLFF,TGCGCCAGCAGCCCGACCGCGGGAAAACTGTTTTTT
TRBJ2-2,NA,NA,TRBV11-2,CASSLVRGTGELFF,TGTGCCAGCAGCTTAGTCAGGGGCACCGGGGAGCTGTTTTTT
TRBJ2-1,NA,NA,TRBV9,CASSVVEDEQFF,TGTGCCAGCAGCGTAGTCGAGGATGAGCAGTTCTTC
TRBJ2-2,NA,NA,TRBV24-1,CATSDTNTGELFF,TGTGCCACCAGTGACACTAACACCGGGGAGCTGTTTTTT
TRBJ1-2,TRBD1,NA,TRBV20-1,CSASIPGGYYGYTF,TGCAGTGCTAGTATCCCAGGGGGGTACTATGGCTACACCTTC
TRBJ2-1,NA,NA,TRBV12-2,CASRFSGTTWNEQFF,TGTGCAAGTCGCTTTAGCGGGACGACCTGGAATGAGCAGTTCTTC
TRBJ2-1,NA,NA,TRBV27,CASKAGLGGVDEQFF,TGTGCCAGCAAGGCGGGACTCGGGGGTGTGGATGAGCAGTTCTTC
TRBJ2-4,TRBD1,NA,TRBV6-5,CASSPDRGTKNIQYF,TGTGCCAGCAGCCCCGACAGGGGGACCAAAAACATTCAGTACTTC
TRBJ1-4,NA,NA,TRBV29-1,CSVQSRGTEEKLFF,TGCAGCGTCCAGTCTCGGGGCACGGAAGAAAAACTGTTTTTT
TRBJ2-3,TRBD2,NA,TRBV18,CASSSLAGGNTDTQYF,TGTGCCAGCTCGTCCCTAGCGGGAGGAAACACAGATACGCAGTATTTT
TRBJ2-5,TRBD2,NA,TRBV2,CASSVAGVQETQYF,TGTGCCAGCAGTGTGGCGGGAGTCCAAGAGACCCAGTACTTC
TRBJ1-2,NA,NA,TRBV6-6,CASSRTGRGSGDGYTF,TGTGCCAGCAGTCGAACTGGCAGGGGCTCAGGGGACGGCTACACCTTC
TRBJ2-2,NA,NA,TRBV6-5,CASSYPGTGELFF,TGTGCCAGCAGTTACCCCGGGACCGGGGAGCTGTTTTTT
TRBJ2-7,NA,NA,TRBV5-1,CASSTGQAEQYF,TGCGCCAGCAGTACCGGCCAAGCAGAGCAGTACTTC
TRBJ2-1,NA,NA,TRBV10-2,CASRVNAGEQFF,TGCGCCAGCAGGGTGAACGCCGGTGAGCAGTTCTTC
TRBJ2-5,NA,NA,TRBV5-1,CASSSTGQETQYF,TGCGCCAGCAGCTCCACAGGCCAAGAGACCCAGTACTTC
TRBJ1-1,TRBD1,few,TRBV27,CASSPRVGRGTEAFF,TGTGCCAGCAGTCCTAGGGTAGGCAGGGGGACTGAAGCTTTCTTT
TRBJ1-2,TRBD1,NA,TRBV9,CASSVGGDRDTGYTF,TGTGCCAGCAGCGTAGGGGGGGACAGGGACACCGGCTACACCTTC
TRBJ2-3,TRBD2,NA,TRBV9,CASSVGLAGADTQYF,TGTGCCAGCAGCGTAGGACTAGCGGGAGCAGATACGCAGTATTTT
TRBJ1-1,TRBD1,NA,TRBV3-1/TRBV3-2,CASSQGTGAFF,TGTGCCAGCAGCCAGGGGACAGGAGCTTTCTTT
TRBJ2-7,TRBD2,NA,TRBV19,CASSMAAGTYEQYF,TGTGCCAGTAGTATGGCAGCGGGGACCTACGAGCAGTACTTC
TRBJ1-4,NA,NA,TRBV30,CAWRGGSTTNEKLFF,TGTGCCTGGAGGGGTGGATCAACAACTAATGAAAAACTGTTTTTT
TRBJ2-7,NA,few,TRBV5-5,CASSLNRNYEQYF,TGTGCCAGCAGCTTGAACCGTAACTACGAGCAGTACTTC
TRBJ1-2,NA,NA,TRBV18,CASSLRDGYTF,TGTGCCAGCTCACTAAGAGATGGCTACACCTTC
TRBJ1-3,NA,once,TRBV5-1,CASSSENRPGNTIYF,TGCGCCAGCAGCTCCGAGAATAGGCCTGGAAACACCATATATTTT
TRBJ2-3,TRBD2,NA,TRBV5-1,CASSLAGGITDTQYF,TGCGCCAGCAGCTTGGCCGGGGGGATCACAGATACGCAGTATTTT
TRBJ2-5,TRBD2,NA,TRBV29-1,CSVSTSGAKETQYF,TGCAGCGTTTCGACTAGCGGGGCAAAAGAGACCCAGTACTTC
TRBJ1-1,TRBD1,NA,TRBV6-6,CASSPGQGVGEAFF,TGTGCCAGCAGCCCAGGACAGGGGGTTGGTGAAGCTTTCTTT
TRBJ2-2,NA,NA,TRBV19,CASNPRFLRSGELFF,TGTGCCAGTAATCCTCGTTTTCTGAGGTCCGGGGAGCTGTTTTTT
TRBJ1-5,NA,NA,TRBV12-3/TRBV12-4,CASTPGNQPQHF,TGTGCCAGCACCCCGGGGAATCAGCCCCAGCATTTT
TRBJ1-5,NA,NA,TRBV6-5,CASSFTGNQPQHF,TGTGCCAGCAGCTTTACCGGGAATCAGCCCCAGCATTTT
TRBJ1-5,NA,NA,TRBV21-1,CASSKARDRGYPQHF,TGTGCCAGCAGCAAAGCACGGGACAGGGGGTACCCCCAGCATTTT
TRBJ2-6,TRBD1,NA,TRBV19,CASSRQGGLSGANVLTF,TGTGCCAGTAGCAGACAGGGGGGCCTTTCTGGGGCCAACGTCCTGACTTTC
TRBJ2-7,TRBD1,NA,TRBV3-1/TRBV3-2,CASSQRGQGYEQYF,TGTGCCAGCAGCCAGAGGGGACAGGGGTACGAGCAGTACTTC
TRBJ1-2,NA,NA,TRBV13,CASSLFRTEGTYGYTF,TGTGCCAGCAGCTTATTTAGGACCGAGGGGACCTATGGCTACACCTTC
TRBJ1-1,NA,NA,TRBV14,CASSQAARTGEAFF,TGTGCCAGCAGCCAAGCGGCCAGAACCGGTGAAGCTTTCTTT
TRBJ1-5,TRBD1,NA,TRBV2,CASSGTGGNQPQHF,TGTGCCAGCAGTGGGACAGGGGGAAATCAGCCCCAGCATTTT
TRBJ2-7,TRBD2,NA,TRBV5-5,CASSLKRDSTTEQYF,TGTGCCAGCAGCTTGAAGCGGGACTCTACAACCGAGCAGTACTTC
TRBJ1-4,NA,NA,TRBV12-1,CASSGLKGSNEKLFF,TGTGCCAGCAGCGGTTTGAAGGGTAGTAATGAAAAACTGTTTTTT
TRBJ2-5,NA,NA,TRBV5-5,CASRTEWGQETQYF,TGTGCCAGCAGAACTGAATGGGGGCAAGAGACCCAGTACTTC
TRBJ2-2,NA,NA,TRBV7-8,CASSTLRQGVRAGELFF,TGTGCCAGCAGCACCCTCCGGCAGGGCGTTCGAGCCGGGGAGCTGTTTTTT
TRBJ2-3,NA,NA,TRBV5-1,CASSPWGVGALTDTQYF,TGCGCCAGCAGCCCATGGGGAGTCGGGGCTCTAACAGATACGCAGTATTTT
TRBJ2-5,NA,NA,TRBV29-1,CSVETGYQETQYF,TGCAGCGTTGAAACAGGGTACCAAGAGACCCAGTACTTC